Following are 25 T cell receptor beta chains from one sample sequenced in a study of shared clonotypes between healthy human individuals (dated by TCRdb to about 2020). The library relied on the immunoSEQ multiplex PCR assay. The table comes from immuneACCESS by way of TCRdb, which keeps in-frame sequences with V and J called. Part of the clones is missing from these tables; in studies checked, under half for an unresolved V gene and the rest for unknown reasons. Within this sample are over a million clones, with 98% of them counted one time only. The ten largest clones capture 0.36% of the sample. The sequenced sample consisted of naive CD4+ T cells sorted from blood. The cell subset or site label, as the study defines it: CD45RA+ positively selected. The receptor set was obtained from a man aged 30-40 years in good health.

The CDR3 region has the DNA TGTGCCAGCAGTGAGGAGCTAGTTAACAATGAGCAGTTCTTC. This encodes CASSEELVNNEQFF. The chain uses TRBV6-1 and TRBJ2-1; no clear D. The germline CDR1 and CDR2 sequences are MNHNS and SASEGT. V was trimmed by 3 bases and J by 5 bases, leaving 11 bases between them. CDR3 length: 14 amino acids.

The rearrangement links TRBV28 to TRBJ2-7, with 8 bases identical to TRBD1. The V and J ends lost 8 bases and 5 bases, in that order; junction bases with no gene match: 8. Per germline, CDR1 MDHEN and CDR2 SYDVKM. The length of the CDR3 is 13 residues. Here the CDR3 reads CASGLGQGHEQYF. The CDR3 region has the DNA TGTGCCAGCGGATTAGGACAGGGCCACGAGCAGTACTTC.

The V call is TRBV6-5, the J call TRBJ2-4, with 14 bases aligning to TRBD2. Germline CDR1 and CDR2: MNHEY and SVGAGI. The CDR3 has 15 amino acids. V trimming: 6 bases; J trimming: 6 bases; junction bases outside the gene matches: 4. CDR3 nucleotides: TGTGCCAGCAGACGACTAGCGGGGGGGGCAAACATTCAGTACTTC. This gives the protein CASRRLAGGANIQYF.

This rearrangement joins TRBV7-9 to TRBJ1-4, with 11 bases that match TRBD1. Germline values: CDR1 SEHNR, CDR2 FQNEAQ (reference sequence). J was trimmed by 6 bases and V by 5 bases; bases with no gene match: 5. The CDR3 totals 15 residues. CDR3 loop: CASSPWDRGYEKLFF. CDR3 DNA sequence: TGTGCCAGCAGCCCATGGGACAGGGGGTATGAAAAACTGTTTTTT.

The rearrangement joins TRBV7-8 to TRBJ2-7; 10 bases are shared with TRBD2. Germline CDR1 and CDR2: SGHVS and FQNEAQ. The CDR3 totals 15 residues. The V and J ends lost 6 bases and 4 bases, in that order; junction bases with no gene match: 9. This chain's CDR3 is CASRRASGSWYEQYF. The CDR3 nucleotides read TGTGCCAGCAGGAGAGCTAGCGGGAGCTGGTACGAGCAGTACTTC.

The chain links TRBV6-4 to TRBJ2-1, with 9 bases identical to TRBD2. This CDR3 has 16 amino acids. Germline V gene lookup returns CDR1 MRHNA and CDR2 SNTAGT. V was clipped by 0 bases and J by 6 bases; unmatched bases: 6. Written as DNA, the CDR3 is TGTGCCAGCAGTGACTCGGGCGGGAGGGCCCTCAATGAGCAGTTCTTC. Its protein is CASSDSGGRALNEQFF.

The chain is built from TRBV4-1 and TRBJ2-7, with D perhaps assigned TRBD1 or TRBD2 (5 bases each). With 4 bases removed from V and 5 bases from J, the gap between germline ends came to 18 bases. CDR1 and CDR2 (germline): MGHRA, YSYEKL. The CDR3 is 15 residues long. The CDR3 DNA is TGCGCCAGCAGCCCGAAGGGCGGTAGGGGACACGAGCAGTACTTC. This codes for CASSPKGGRGHEQYF.

V is TRBV28 and J is TRBJ2-1, with 7 nucleotides matching TRBD1. Germline CDR1 MDHEN, CDR2 SYDVKM. J was trimmed by 6 bases and V by 6 bases; bases with no gene match: 11. The CDR3 extends over 15 amino acids. CDR3 DNA: TGTGCCAGCAGCCAAGGACAGGAACCCTTCAATGAGCAGTTCTTC. Translating it yields CASSQGQEPFNEQFF.

V and J are TRBV28 and TRBJ1-5, with D unclear. The ends were cut back, 7 bases at V and 2 bases at J, with 18 bases in the middle. The CDR3 is made up of 16 amino acids. Germline V CDR1 and CDR2: MDHEN, SYDVKM. The CDR3 DNA sequence: TGTGCCAGCACCCGAGTTTCCGGTAGGGGCAATCAGCCCCAGCATTTT. This sequence encodes CASTRVSGRGNQPQHF.

The CDR3 loop reads CASSSFIGGDTQYF. In DNA, the CDR3 is TGTGCCAGCAGTTCCTTTATTGGGGGAGATACGCAGTATTTT. The gene calls are TRBV28 and TRBJ2-3, with D perhaps given as TRBD1 or TRBD2 (5 bases each). CDR3 length equals 14 residues. Germline values: CDR1 MDHEN, CDR2 SYDVKM. Trimming cost V 4 bases and J 5 bases, with 13 bases left between them.

The J gene is TRBJ1-1, the V gene TRBV6-6; no reliable D call. This CDR3 region has 12 residues. Germline CDR1 is MNHNY and CDR2 is SVGAGI (reference sequence). V lost 2 bases and J lost 7, with 8 bases in between. The CDR3 loop reads CASSYGRNEAFF. CDR3 nucleotide sequence: TGTGCCAGCAGTTACGGGCGAAATGAAGCTTTCTTT.

This rearrangement joins TRBV5-6 to TRBJ1-5, with D uncertain. V lost 2 bases, J lost 1 base, and 7 bases lay in between. Germline CDR1 and CDR2: SGHDT and YYEEEE. The length of the CDR3 is 14 residues. CDR3 in DNA: TGTGCCAGCAGCTTTTCGTTAAGCAATCAGCCCCAGCATTTT. Amino acids: CASSFSLSNQPQHF.

V gene TRBV15 combines with J gene TRBJ2-1; D is possibly TRBD1 or TRBD2 (6 bases each). The CDR3 contains 17 residues. V lost 3 bases and J lost 6, with 21 bases in between. From germline, CDR1 is LNHNV and CDR2 YYDKDF (reference sequence). The CDR3 loop reads CATSSPVNRVAVNEQFF. The CDR3 DNA sequence: TGTGCCACCAGCAGCCCCGTAAACAGGGTAGCGGTCAATGAGCAGTTCTTC.

Note on this clone: Other nucleotide sequences in the sample specify the same CDR3. The gene calls are TRBV7-9 and TRBJ2-1; maybe TRBD2 (6 bases). V was pared by 2 bases and J by 0 bases, with 8 bases between. Germline V CDR1 and CDR2: SEHNR, FQNEAQ (reference sequence). The CDR3 loop spans 15 amino acids. The CDR3 region is CASSLLATSYNEQFF. CDR3 coding DNA: TGTGCCAGCAGCTTACTAGCGACCTCCTACAATGAGCAGTTCTTC.

The chain recombines TRBV6-1 with TRBJ2-1; 11 bases map to TRBD2. The V gene's germline CDR1 is MNHNS and CDR2 SASEGT. The CDR3 is 17 residues long. The trim removed 0 bases at V and 14 bases at J, leaving 15 bases unmatched. CDR3 bases: TGTGCCAGCAGTGAAGCGCGAAATAGCGGGGGGGCTATGGGCGAGTTCTTC. Amino acid sequence: CASSEARNSGGAMGEFF.

The rearrangement links TRBV7-2 to TRBJ1-1; perhaps TRBD1 as D (6 bases). V lost 3 bases and J lost 3, with 17 bases in between. CDR1 is SGHTA, CDR2 FQGNSA, per germline. The CDR3 covers 16 residues. The CDR3 loop is CASSFLTGLGDTEAFF. The CDR3 coding sequence is TGTGCCAGCAGCTTCCTTACAGGGCTCGGGGACACTGAAGCTTTCTTT.

The rearrangement uses TRBV6-1 and TRBJ1-2; D not certain. The CDR3 loop spans 12 amino acids. Trimming removed 3 bases from V and 3 bases from J, with 5 bases in between. Germline V gives CDR1 MNHNS, CDR2 SASEGT. CDR3: CASSDIYYGYTF. In DNA form, the CDR3 reads TGTGCCAGCAGTGATATTTACTATGGCTACACCTTC.

This clone was seen only once. This chain links TRBV6-1 with TRBJ1-1; D not certain. Trimming left V 6 bases short and J 0 bases short, with 11 bases between. Germline CDR1 MNHNS, CDR2 SASEGT. This CDR3 region has 14 residues. The CDR3 DNA reads TGTGCCAGCAGAGCACCGGAGATGAACACTGAAGCTTTCTTT. This translates into CASRAPEMNTEAFF.

This chain uses TRBV6-6 with TRBJ2-7, with 9 bases identical to TRBD2. Germline trimming cut 0 bases from V and 2 bases from J; bases unmatched to any gene: 5. The CDR3 contains 16 residues. Germline V gene sequence: CDR1 MNHNY, CDR2 SVGAGI (reference sequence). The CDR3 reads CASSYSTGGRAYEQYF. CDR3 sequence (DNA): TGTGCCAGCAGTTACTCGACGGGCGGGAGGGCCTACGAGCAGTACTTC.

This chain's CDR3 is CASRPAGTSGKYEQYF. The CDR3 DNA reads as TGTGCCAGTAGACCCGCCGGGACTAGCGGAAAATACGAGCAGTACTTC. The gene calls are TRBV19 and TRBJ2-7; 11 bases map to TRBD2. J gave up 4 bases and V 6 bases, and 11 bases lay outside the gene matches. The CDR3 totals 16 residues. In germline, CDR1 is LNHDA, CDR2 SQIVND (reference sequence).

This clone was counted a single time. The V and J genes are TRBV7-2 and TRBJ2-1; possible D gene TRBD1, 5 bases. Germline V gives CDR1 SGHTA, CDR2 FQGNSA. Between the trimmed V and J ends, which lost 2 bases and 9 bases, there was a span of 20 bases. This CDR3 region has 16 residues. CDR3 DNA sequence: TGTGCCAGCAGCTTATGGTCAAATCCCCAGGGTAGTGAGCAGTTCTTC. It translates to CASSLWSNPQGSEQFF. The full variable domain, its missing parts supplied by reference TRBV7-2 and TRBJ2-1, is GAGVSQSPSNKVTEKGKDVELRCDPISGHTALYWYRQSLGQGLEFLIYFQGNSAPDKSGLPSDRFSAERTGGSVSTLTIQRTQQEDSAVYLCASSLWSNPQGSEQFFGPGTRLTVL.

J is TRBJ2-5 and V is TRBV2; 10 positions match TRBD2. Trimming at V came to 6 bases and at J to 1 base, leaving 2 bases not matched to a gene. Germline loops: CDR1 SNHLY, CDR2 FYNNEI. The CDR3 consists of 14 residues. The CDR3 region is CASRRTSGQETQYF. The CDR3 bases are TGTGCCAGCAGGAGGACTAGCGGCCAAGAGACCCAGTACTTC. Combining the CDR3 with reference TRBV2 and TRBJ2-5 gives the whole variable domain EPEVTQTPSHQVTQMGQEVILRCVPISNHLYFYWYRQILGQKVEFLVSFYNNEISEKSEIFDDQFSVERPDGSNFTLKIRSTKLEDSAMYFCASRRTSGQETQYFGPGTRLLVL.

This clone has just one count. This chain joins TRBV5-1 and TRBJ1-5; D is unclear. The length of the CDR3 is 12 residues. In germline, CDR1 is SGHRS, CDR2 YFSETQ. Deletions cut 4 bases from V and 6 bases from J, with 8 bases between. The CDR3 DNA is TGCGCCAGCAGCCCCATCGCTCAGCCCCAGCATTTT. It codes for CASSPIAQPQHF.

This rearrangement joins TRBV28 to TRBJ2-2; perhaps TRBD2 as D (5 bases). The V gene lost 1 base and the J gene lost 2 bases, with 14 bases spanning the gap. This CDR3 spans 17 amino acids. Germline V gives CDR1 MDHEN, CDR2 SYDVKM. As DNA, the CDR3 is TGTGCCAGCAGTTTATTGATGGGTCGGGGAAACACCGGGGAGCTGTTTTTT. Translated: CASSLLMGRGNTGELFF.

The genes are TRBV5-4 and TRBJ2-7; D may be TRBD1 or TRBD2 (5 bases each). The length of the CDR3 is 13 residues. The V gene lost 5 bases and the J gene lost 3 bases, with 12 bases spanning the gap. The germline V gene encodes CDR1 SGHNT and CDR2 YYREEE (reference sequence). In DNA, the CDR3 is TGTGCCAGCAGGGGTGGGACGGACTACGAGCAGTACTTC. Its translation: CASRGGTDYEQYF.